This is a list of T cell receptor beta chains from one sample in a study of CD8+ T cells in alopecia areata. Some clones are missing from TCRdb's copy, which holds only in-frame ones; the method was immunoSEQ multiplex PCR. Seen here are some 150,000 clones, approximately 52% observed once, and the top ten hold roughly 17%. The source was CD4+ T cells sorted from blood, collected between weeks 55 and 65, from a patient treated with tofacitinib. The receptor source for this set is a human donor with alopecia areata. CDR3s include the opening cysteine and the closing phenylalanine or tryptophan. The D gene is left open where the match is weak. The size entry is marked missing in some rows and otherwise reads once, few, many or a size class.

>-|TRBJ2-7|TRBV28|-
CASSLLGYEQYF
>-|TRBJ1-6|TRBV4-2|TRBD1
CASSLQGARNSPLHF
>-|TRBJ1-6|TRBV6-1|-
CASNFDNSPLHF
>few|TRBJ1-4|TRBV7-9|-
CASGREKLFF
>once|TRBJ1-3|TRBV29-1|-
CSVGGKNSGNTIYF
>-|TRBJ2-6|TRBV5-1|-
CASSWTGDSGANVLTF
>-|TRBJ2-1|TRBV29-1|-
CSVRLETPDKREFF
>-|TRBJ2-2|TRBV10-3|-
CAIEDGNTGELFF
>-|TRBJ2-7|TRBV19|TRBD1
CASSIGGTGGAGEQYF
>-|TRBJ1-1|TRBV5-1|-
CASSSGETEAFF
>-|TRBJ2-3|TRBV29-1|TRBD2
CSVGVTSGRTDTQYF
>-|TRBJ2-1|TRBV7-2|-
CASSFQNEQFF
>-|TRBJ2-2|TRBV29-1|-
CSVARGTNTGELFF
>-|TRBJ1-2|TRBV14|-
CASSQEGFSGYTF
>-|TRBJ1-4|TRBV29-1|-
CSVGVPDRATNEKLFF
>-|TRBJ2-5|TRBV5-1|-
CASSLDVSPRETQYF
>-|TRBJ1-5|TRBV30|-
CAWDQGGWNQPQHF
>few|TRBJ1-1|TRBV6-1|-
CASSMTEGAFF
>once|TRBJ1-2|TRBV5-1|-
CASSLAETAGYTF
>few|TRBJ1-2|TRBV29-1|TRBD1
CSVERDRGRGYTF
>-|TRBJ1-2|TRBV6-1|-
CASRPSRGAVGGYTF